This is a list of T cell receptor beta chains from one sample in a study of cytomegalovirus exposure and HLA in healthy donors. Assay used: immunoSEQ multiplex PCR; TCRdb lists only in-frame clones, some missing. The sample has roughly 120,000 clones; over 60% are singletons. The specimen sequenced was PBMCs. All receptors derive from a human donor in good health. Both conserved end residues are part of each CDR3. D genes are given only for firm matches. A clone size is listed for some rows: how often the clone was seen (once, few, many), or a class if it is expanded.

clone size | D gene | J gene | V gene | CDR3 protein | CDR3 DNA
NA | NA | TRBJ1-4 | TRBV4-1 | CASSQEGGGHSNEKLFF | TGCGCCAGCAGCCAAGAGGGTGGGGGACATAGTAATGAAAAACTGTTTTTT
NA | NA | TRBJ2-1 | TRBV7-9 | CASSLRAGPHNEQFF | TGTGCCAGCAGCCTAAGGGCAGGGCCCCACAATGAGCAGTTCTTC
few | NA | TRBJ1-5 | TRBV2 | CASRPPGREGNQPQHF | TGTGCCAGCAGGCCCCCAGGGAGGGAGGGCAATCAGCCCCAGCATTTT
NA | NA | TRBJ1-6 | TRBV27 | CASSAGGTYNSPLHF | TGTGCCAGCAGTGCGGGGGGAACCTATAATTCACCCCTCCACTTT
few | TRBD1 | TRBJ1-6 | TRBV27 | CASSLFGTGFSDYNSPLHF | TGTGCCAGCAGTTTATTCGGGACAGGGTTCTCCGACTATAATTCACCCCTCCACTTT
once | TRBD2 | TRBJ2-1 | TRBV19 | CASGGGLAYNEQFF | TGTGCCAGTGGGGGGGGACTAGCTTACAATGAGCAGTTCTTC
NA | NA | TRBJ2-7 | TRBV11-2 | CASSLSRAGYEQYF | TGTGCCAGCAGCCTATCTAGAGCGGGCTACGAGCAGTACTTC
few | NA | TRBJ1-5 | TRBV5-5 | CASSRTGFGPQHF | TGTGCCAGCAGCCGGACGGGGTTTGGGCCCCAGCATTTT
NA | TRBD2 | TRBJ2-1 | TRBV6-1 | CASRRLAAQDNEQFF | TGTGCCAGCAGGCGACTAGCGGCCCAGGACAATGAGCAGTTCTTC
NA | NA | TRBJ1-6 | TRBV9 | CASSVEQGDSPLHF | TGTGCCAGCAGCGTAGAACAGGGTGATTCACCCCTCCACTTT
NA | NA | TRBJ1-3 | TRBV5-1 | CASSLSQGSGNTIYF | TGCGCCAGCAGCTTGAGCCAGGGCAGTGGAAACACCATATATTTT
NA | TRBD1 | TRBJ1-4 | TRBV10-3 | CAAGTDGNEKLFF | TGTGCCGCAGGGACAGACGGTAATGAAAAACTGTTTTTT
NA | TRBD2 | TRBJ2-3 | TRBV5-5 | CASSLASGLLTDTQYF | TGTGCCAGCAGCTTAGCTAGCGGTCTCCTCACAGATACGCAGTATTTT
NA | TRBD1 | TRBJ2-2 | TRBV5-1 | CASQGTGVNTGELFF | TGCGCCAGCCAAGGGACAGGGGTAAACACCGGGGAGCTGTTTTTT
NA | NA | TRBJ2-1 | TRBV5-4 | CASSLPGGDEQFF | TGTGCCAGCAGCCTGCCAGGCGGGGATGAGCAGTTCTTC
NA | NA | TRBJ2-3 | TRBV5-1 | CASSLGVDRMADTQYF | TGCGCCAGCAGCTTGGGGGTTGACAGGATGGCAGATACGCAGTATTTT
NA | NA | TRBJ2-2 | TRBV11-2 | CASSLDRNTGELFF | TGTGCCAGCAGCTTAGACAGGAACACCGGGGAGCTGTTTTTT
NA | TRBD1 | TRBJ1-5 | TRBV4-1 | CASSQDPGQVSNQPQHF | TGCGCCAGCAGCCAAGACCCCGGACAGGTTAGCAATCAGCCCCAGCATTTT
NA | TRBD2 | TRBJ2-3 | TRBV19 | CASSITAGDTDTQYF | TGTGCCAGTAGTATAACAGCGGGGGATACAGATACGCAGTATTTT
NA | TRBD1 | TRBJ1-1 | TRBV10-3 | CAIRKQGSNTEAFF | TGTGCCATCAGGAAACAGGGGTCGAACACTGAAGCTTTCTTT
NA | TRBD2 | TRBJ2-3 | TRBV15 | CATSRDWTSVYVF | TGTGCCACCAGCAGAGATTGGACTAGCGTCTACGTTTTT
NA | TRBD1 | TRBJ2-7 | TRBV19 | CASSAGTGDSYEQYF | TGTGCCAGTAGTGCTGGGACAGGTGATTCCTACGAGCAGTACTTC
NA | TRBD1 | TRBJ1-5 | TRBV28 | CASSFAGQEFNQHF | TGTGCCAGCAGTTTCGCCGGACAGGAGTTTAACCAGCATTTT
NA | NA | TRBJ2-7 | TRBV6-5 | CASSYSSDPYEQYF | TGTGCCAGCAGTTACTCGAGCGACCCCTACGAGCAGTACTTC
NA | TRBD1 | TRBJ1-3 | TRBV5-4 | CASSLGTGHSTIYF | TGTGCCAGCAGCTTGGGGACAGGGCATAGCACCATATATTTT
NA | NA | TRBJ1-5 | TRBV15 | CATSWGRVNNQPQHF | TGTGCCACCAGCTGGGGGCGAGTAAACAATCAGCCCCAGCATTTT
NA | NA | TRBJ2-2 | TRBV15 | CATSRGPAAGELFF | TGTGCCACCAGCAGGGGGCCAGCTGCCGGGGAGCTGTTTTTT